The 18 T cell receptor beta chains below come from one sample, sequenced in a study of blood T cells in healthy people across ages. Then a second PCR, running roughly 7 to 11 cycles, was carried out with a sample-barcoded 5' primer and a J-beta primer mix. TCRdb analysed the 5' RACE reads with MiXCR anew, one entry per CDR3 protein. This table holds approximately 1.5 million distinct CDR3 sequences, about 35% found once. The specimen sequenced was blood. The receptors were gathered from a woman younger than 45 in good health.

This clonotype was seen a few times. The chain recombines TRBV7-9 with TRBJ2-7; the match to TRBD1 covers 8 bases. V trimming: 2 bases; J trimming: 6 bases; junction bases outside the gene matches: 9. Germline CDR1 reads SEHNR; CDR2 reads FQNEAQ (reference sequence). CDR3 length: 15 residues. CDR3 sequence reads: CASSLFYRGFFEQYF. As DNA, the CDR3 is TGTGCCAGCAGCTTATTTTACAGGGGGTTTTTCGAGCAGTACTTC.

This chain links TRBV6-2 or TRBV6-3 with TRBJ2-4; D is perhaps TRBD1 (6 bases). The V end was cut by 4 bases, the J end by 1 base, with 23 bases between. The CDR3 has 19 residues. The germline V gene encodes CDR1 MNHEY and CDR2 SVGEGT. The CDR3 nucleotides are TGTGCCAGCAGTTTGGACAGCCGGCCCCAAGGTCCTGCCAAAAACATTCAGTACTTC. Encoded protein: CASSLDSRPQGPAKNIQYF.

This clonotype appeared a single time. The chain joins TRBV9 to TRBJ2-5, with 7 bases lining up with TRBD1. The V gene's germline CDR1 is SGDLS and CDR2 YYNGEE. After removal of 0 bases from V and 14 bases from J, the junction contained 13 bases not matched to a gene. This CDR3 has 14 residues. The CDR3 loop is CASSVEEGAARPYF. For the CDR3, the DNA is TGTGCCAGCAGCGTAGAAGAGGGGGCGGCCCGCCCATACTTC.

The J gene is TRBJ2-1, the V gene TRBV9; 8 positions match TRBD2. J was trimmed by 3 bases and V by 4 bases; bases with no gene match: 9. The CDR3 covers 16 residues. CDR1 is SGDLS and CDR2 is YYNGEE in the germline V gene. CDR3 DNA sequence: TGTGCCAGCAGCACCCTCGGGGGGGATCGCTACAATGAGCAGTTCTTC. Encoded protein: CASSTLGGDRYNEQFF.

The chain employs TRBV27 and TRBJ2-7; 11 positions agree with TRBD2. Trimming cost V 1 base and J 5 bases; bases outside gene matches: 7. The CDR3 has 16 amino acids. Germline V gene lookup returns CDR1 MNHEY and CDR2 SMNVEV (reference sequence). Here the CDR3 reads CASSLLASGRRNEQYF. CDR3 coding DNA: TGTGCCAGCAGTTTATTAGCTAGCGGGAGGAGGAACGAGCAGTACTTC.

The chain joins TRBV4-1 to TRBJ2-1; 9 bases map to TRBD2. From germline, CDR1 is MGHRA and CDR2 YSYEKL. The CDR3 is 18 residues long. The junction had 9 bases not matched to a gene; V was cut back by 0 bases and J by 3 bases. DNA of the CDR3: TGCGCCAGCAGCCAAGATAGGGCTAGCGGGGCTGGCTACAATGAGCAGTTCTTC. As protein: CASSQDRASGAGYNEQFF.

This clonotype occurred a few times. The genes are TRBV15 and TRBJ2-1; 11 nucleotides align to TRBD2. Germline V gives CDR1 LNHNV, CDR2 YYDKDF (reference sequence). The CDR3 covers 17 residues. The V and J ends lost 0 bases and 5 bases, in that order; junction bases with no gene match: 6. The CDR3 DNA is TGTGCCACCAGCAGAGAAGCCGGGACTAGCGGCAACAATGAGCAGTTCTTC. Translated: CATSREAGTSGNNEQFF.

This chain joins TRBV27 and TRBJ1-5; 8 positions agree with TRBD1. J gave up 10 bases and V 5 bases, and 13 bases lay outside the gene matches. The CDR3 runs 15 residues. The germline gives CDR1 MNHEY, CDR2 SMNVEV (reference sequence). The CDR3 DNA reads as TGTGCCAGCAGTCCGGACAGGGACGCCTTAAAACCCCAGCATTTT. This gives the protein CASSPDRDALKPQHF.

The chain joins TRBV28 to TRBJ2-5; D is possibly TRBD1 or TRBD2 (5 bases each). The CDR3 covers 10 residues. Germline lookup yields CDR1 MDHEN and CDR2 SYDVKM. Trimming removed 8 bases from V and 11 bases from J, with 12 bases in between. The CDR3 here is CASGAWEQYF. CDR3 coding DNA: TGTGCCAGCGGGGCTTGGGAGCAGTACTTC.

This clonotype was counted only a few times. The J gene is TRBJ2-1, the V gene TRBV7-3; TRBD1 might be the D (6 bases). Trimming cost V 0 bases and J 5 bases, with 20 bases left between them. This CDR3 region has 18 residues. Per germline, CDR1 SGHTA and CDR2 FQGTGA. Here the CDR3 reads CASSLTYRGRGKNNEQFF. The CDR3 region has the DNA TGTGCCAGCAGCTTAACGTACCGGGGCAGGGGTAAAAACAATGAGCAGTTCTTC.

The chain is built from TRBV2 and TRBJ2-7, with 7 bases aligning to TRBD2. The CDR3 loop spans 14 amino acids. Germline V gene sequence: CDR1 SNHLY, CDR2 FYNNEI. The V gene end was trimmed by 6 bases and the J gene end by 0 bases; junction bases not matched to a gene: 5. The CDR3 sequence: CASSAWTSSYEQYF. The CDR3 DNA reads TGTGCCAGCAGCGCATGGACTAGCTCCTACGAGCAGTACTTC.

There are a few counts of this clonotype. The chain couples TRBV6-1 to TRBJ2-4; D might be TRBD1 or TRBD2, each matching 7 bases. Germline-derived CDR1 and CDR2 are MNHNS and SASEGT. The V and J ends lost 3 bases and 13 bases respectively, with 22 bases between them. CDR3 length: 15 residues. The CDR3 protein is CASSEPEFRGGEQYF. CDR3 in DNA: TGTGCCAGCAGTGAGCCAGAATTCAGGGGGGGAGAGCAGTACTTC.

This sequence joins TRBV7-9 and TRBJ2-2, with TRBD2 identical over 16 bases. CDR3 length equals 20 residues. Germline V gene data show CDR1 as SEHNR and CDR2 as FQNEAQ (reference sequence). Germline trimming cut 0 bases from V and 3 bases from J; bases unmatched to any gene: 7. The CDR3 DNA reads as TGTGCCAGCAGCTTAGCCCCGGGACTAGCGGGGGGGCTGTACACCGGGGAGCTGTTTTTT. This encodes CASSLAPGLAGGLYTGELFF.

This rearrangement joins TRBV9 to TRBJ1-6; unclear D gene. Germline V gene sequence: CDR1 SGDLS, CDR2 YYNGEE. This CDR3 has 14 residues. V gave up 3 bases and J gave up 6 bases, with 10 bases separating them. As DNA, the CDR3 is TGTGCCAGCAGCGGAGGGCGATCTAATTCACCCCTCCACTTT. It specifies CASSGGRSNSPLHF. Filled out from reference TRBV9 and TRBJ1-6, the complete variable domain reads DSGVTQTPKHLITATGQRVTLRCSPRSGDLSVYWYQQSLDQGLQFLIQYYNGEERAKGNILERFSAQQFPDLHSELNLSSLELGDSALYFCASSGGRSNSPLHFGNGTRLTVT.

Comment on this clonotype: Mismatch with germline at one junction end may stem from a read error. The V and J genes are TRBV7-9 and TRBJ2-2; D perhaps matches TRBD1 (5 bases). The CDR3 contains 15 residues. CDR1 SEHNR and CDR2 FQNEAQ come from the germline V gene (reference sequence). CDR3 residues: CAGSLVAGRAGELFF. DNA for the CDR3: TGTGCCGGCAGCTTAGTGGCAGGGCGAGCCGGGGAGCTGTTTTTT.

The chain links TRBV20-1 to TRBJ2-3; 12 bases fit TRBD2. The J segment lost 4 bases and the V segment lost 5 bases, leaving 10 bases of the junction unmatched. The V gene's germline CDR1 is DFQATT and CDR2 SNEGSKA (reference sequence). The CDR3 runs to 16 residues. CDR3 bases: TGCAGTGCTGGCAAACTAGCGGGAGGTGTTGCAGATACGCAGTATTTT. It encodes CSAGKLAGGVADTQYF.

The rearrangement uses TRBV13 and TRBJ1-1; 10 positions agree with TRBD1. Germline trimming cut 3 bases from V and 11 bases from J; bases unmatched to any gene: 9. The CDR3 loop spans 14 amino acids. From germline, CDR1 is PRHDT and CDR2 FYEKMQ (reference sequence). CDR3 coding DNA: TGTGCCAGCAGCTTTCCCGGACAGGGGGAGTCCGCTTTCTTT. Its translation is CASSFPGQGESAFF.

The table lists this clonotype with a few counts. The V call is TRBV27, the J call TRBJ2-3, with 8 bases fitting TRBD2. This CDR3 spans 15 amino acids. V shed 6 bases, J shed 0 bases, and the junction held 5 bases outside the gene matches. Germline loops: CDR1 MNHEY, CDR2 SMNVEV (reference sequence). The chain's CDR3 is CASRQRGLSTDTQYF. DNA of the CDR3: TGTGCCAGCAGACAGCGGGGGCTGAGCACAGATACGCAGTATTTT.